The entry below gives a single TCR beta chain sequence along with its context. Its antigen remains unidentified. Some clones are missing from TCRdb's copy, which holds only in-frame ones; the method was immunoSEQ multiplex PCR. The sample shows under 2,000,000 clones, approximately 94% of them seen only once. V lost 0 bases, J lost 2 bases, and 12 bases lay in between. This CDR3 is built from 15 residues. Germline values: CDR1 SGHRS, CDR2 YFSETQ. Terminally differentiated effector memory CD45RA+ cells were excluded from the naive CD8 cells, which were CD45RO-negative and positively selected for CCR7. The source of the sample is a study of shared clonotypes between healthy human individuals. The study's findings and limits: Although depth was large, rarefaction showed that sequencing of the sorted subsets was incomplete.

This sequence was found in a man aged 18 to 35 in good health. The chain carries TRBV5-1 and TRBJ2-7; no definite D call. Sequenced: naive CD8+ T cells sorted from blood. Here the CDR3 DNA reads TGCGCCAGCAGCTTGGTAACAGTTACAGCCTACGAGCAGTACTTC. Translating it yields CASSLVTVTAYEQYF.